Shown below are 27 T cell receptor beta chains from a single sample sequenced in a study of T cell clusters in autoimmune cytopenias. Multiplex touch-down PCR amplified TRB using TRB-A and TRB-B pools in one tube. TCRdb reanalyzed the multiplex PCR reads, giving one entry per CDR3 protein sequence and no DNA. The table for this sample gives more than 4,500 distinct CDR3 sequences. Each sample's input was 250 ng genomic DNA, approximately 37,500 genome equivalents. These sequences were also reported in another study, on T cell repertoires in aging, cancer and after chemotherapy.

The sample consisted of peripheral blood. Source of these receptors: a human donor in good health.

This clonotype is labeled medium-sized based on frequency. The CDR3 region is CASSRMTGMAEAFF. This rearrangement joins TRBV5-4 to TRBJ1-1; TCRdb gives TRBD1 as the D gene, but with no DNA this cannot be confirmed. Germline V gene data show CDR1 as SGHNT and CDR2 as YYREEE (reference sequence). The length of the CDR3 is 14 residues.

The chain recombines TRBV28 with TRBJ1-1; TCRdb's D gene call, TRBD1, goes unchecked for lack of DNA. The germline V gene has CDR1 MDHEN and CDR2 SYDVKM. The CDR3 is made up of 12 amino acids. CDR3 residues: CASRSGGLEAFF.

Considering frequency, this clonotype is medium-sized (0.01 to 0.1%). The chain recombines TRBV7-6 with TRBJ2-7; TCRdb lists TRBD1, though no DNA is available to test this call. CDR3 length equals 14 residues. The germline CDR1 and CDR2 sequences are SGHVS and FNYEAQ. CDR3 region: CASSRGQGDGEQYF. The variable domain in full, with the rest retrieved from reference TRBV7-6 and TRBJ2-7, is GAGVSQSPRYKVTKRGQDVALRCDPISGHVSLYWYRQALGQGPEFLTYFNYEAQQDKSGLPNDRFSAERPEGSISTLTIQRTEQRDSAMYRCASSRGQGDGEQYFGPGTRLTVT.

According to its frequency, this clonotype is medium-sized. This rearrangement joins TRBV6-1 to TRBJ1-1. The CDR3 runs 11 residues. Germline CDR1 MNHNS, CDR2 SASEGT. The CDR3 loop is CASSEVSEAFF.

This chain connects TRBV14 to TRBJ1-1. There are 14 residues in the CDR3. Per germline, CDR1 SGHDN and CDR2 FVKESK. CDR3 protein: CASSQTGRYTEAFF.

This clonotype is identified as medium-sized (0.01 to 0.1%) from frequency. V and J are TRBV29-1 and TRBJ2-7; TCRdb returns TRBD2, unconfirmable since there is no DNA. The CDR3 extends over 12 amino acids. Germline V gene data show CDR1 as SQVTM and CDR2 as ANQGSEA. The CDR3 sequence: CSSVGGRNEQYF.

The chain employs TRBV20-1 and TRBJ2-7; TCRdb selects TRBD2, and the lack of DNA leaves this call unchecked. The CDR3 spans 15 residues. Germline-derived CDR1 and CDR2 are DFQATT and SNEGSKA (reference sequence). CDR3 residues: CSAAIAGLSSYEQYF.

The rearrangement links TRBV12-3 or TRBV12-4 to TRBJ2-5; TCRdb's D call, TRBD2, is unchecked because there is no DNA. CDR3 length: 12 residues. The chain's CDR3 is CASSSEGETQYF.

The rearrangement links TRBV5-1 to TRBJ2-5; TCRdb proposes TRBD1, but this gene call is untestable without DNA. This CDR3 spans 15 amino acids. Germline assignment: CDR1 SGHRS and CDR2 YFSETQ. CDR3 region: CASSLLEGAGETQYF.

Frequency places this clonotype as medium-sized. V is TRBV30 and J is TRBJ2-7; TCRdb selects TRBD1, and the lack of DNA leaves this call unchecked. The germline V gene encodes CDR1 GTSNPN and CDR2 SVGIG (reference sequence). The CDR3 contains 14 residues. CDR3 in amino acids: CAWSPQEHSYEQYF.

V and J are TRBV20-1 and TRBJ2-3; TCRdb's D call of TRBD1 is untestable without DNA. The CDR3 runs to 15 residues. CDR1 and CDR2 from the germline V gene are DFQATT and SNEGSKA (reference sequence). CDR3 region: CSARGQLSSTDTQYF.

Here the CDR3 reads CASSLSSGGAQETQYF. V is TRBV18 and J is TRBJ2-5; TCRdb proposes TRBD2, but this gene call is untestable without DNA. Germline CDR1 is KGHSH and CDR2 is LQKENI. The CDR3 is made up of 16 amino acids.

The chain joins TRBV18 to TRBJ2-3; no DNA is available, so the TRBD1 call from TCRdb remains unchecked. Germline CDR1 KGHSH, CDR2 LQKENI. The CDR3 contains 15 residues. CDR3 protein: CASSQSRDSTDTQYF. Together with reference TRBV18 and TRBJ2-3, the CDR3 gives the full variable domain: NAGVMQNPRHLVRRRGQEARLRCSPMKGHSHVYWYRQLPEEGLKFMVYLQKENIIDESGMPKERFSAEFPKEGPSILRIQQVVRGDSAAYFCASSQSRDSTDTQYFGPGTRLTVL.

The chain has TRBV18 and TRBJ1-3. Germline CDR1 KGHSH, CDR2 LQKENI. The CDR3 has 16 amino acids. CDR3: CASSPNLVESGNTIYF.

V is TRBV6-5 and J is TRBJ1-2. This CDR3 comprises 18 residues. The germline CDR1 and CDR2 sequences are MNHEY and SVGAGI. CDR3 sequence reads: CASSYRPPWGGDYYGYTF.

The chain employs TRBV19 and TRBJ1-1; the D call of TRBD1 rests on TCRdb alone, since no DNA is present to check it. CDR3 length equals 17 residues. Germline V lookup: CDR1 LNHDA, CDR2 SQIVND (reference sequence). CDR3 residues: CASSIDPRGRRGTEAFF.

The chain joins TRBV20-1 to TRBJ2-7; there is no DNA to check the TCRdb D call of TRBD2. Per germline, CDR1 DFQATT and CDR2 SNEGSKA (reference sequence). The CDR3 is made up of 13 amino acids. The CDR3 reads CSASRRAGYEQYF.

The J gene is TRBJ1-1, the V gene TRBV5-6; TCRdb reports TRBD1, a call that lacks DNA to check it against. This CDR3 is 17 amino acids long. Germline V lookup: CDR1 SGHDT, CDR2 YYEEEE. CDR3 residues: CASSLVWDTAMNTEAFF.

Frequency places this clonotype as medium-sized. The chain uses TRBV27 and TRBJ2-1. The CDR3 is 13 amino acids. CDR1 MNHEY and CDR2 SMNVEV come from the germline V gene (reference sequence). The CDR3 protein is CASSFVRWNEQFF.

The chain is built from TRBV28 and TRBJ2-1; TCRdb's D gene call, TRBD1, goes unchecked for lack of DNA. Per the germline V gene, CDR1 is MDHEN and CDR2 is SYDVKM. This CDR3 has 16 residues. The CDR3 sequence: CASSDSPGQGYNEQFF.

This rearrangement joins TRBV7-9 to TRBJ2-5; checking the TCRdb D call of TRBD1 is not possible without DNA. There are 14 residues in the CDR3. Germline loops: CDR1 SEHNR, CDR2 FQNEAQ (reference sequence). The chain's CDR3 is CASSKGHIQETQYF.

The chain combines TRBV5-4 with TRBJ2-3; the D call of TRBD1 rests on TCRdb alone, since no DNA is present to check it. CDR3 length equals 15 residues. CDR1 is SGHNT, CDR2 YYREEE, per germline (reference sequence). Here the CDR3 reads CASTSVGGLADTQYF.

The chain combines TRBV28 with TRBJ2-3. CDR3 length: 12 amino acids. The V gene's germline CDR1 is MDHEN and CDR2 SYDVKM. This CDR3 reads CASLGRTDTQYF.

V is TRBV20-1 and J is TRBJ2-1; TCRdb outputs TRBD2, but without DNA this stays unchecked. CDR1 is DFQATT, CDR2 SNEGSKA, per germline (reference sequence). The CDR3 loop spans 13 amino acids. This chain's CDR3 is CSVYRGGGNEQFF.

This clonotype is called medium-sized based on its frequency. The rearrangement links TRBV24-1 to TRBJ2-2. Germline assignment: CDR1 KGHDR and CDR2 SFDVKD. CDR3 size: 14 residues. CDR3 region: CATSDLDASGELFF.

This clonotype counts as medium-sized (0.01 to 0.1%) by frequency. This chain joins TRBV12-3 or TRBV12-4 and TRBJ2-7; the D call from TCRdb, TRBD1, cannot be confirmed without DNA. This CDR3 has 13 amino acids. Here the CDR3 reads CASSRTGNSEQYF.

This chain's CDR3 is CASSKNGLVADTQYF. V gene TRBV6-4 combines with J gene TRBJ2-3; TCRdb gives TRBD2 as the D gene, but with no DNA this cannot be confirmed. This CDR3 has 15 amino acids. Germline CDR1 and CDR2: MRHNA and SNTAGT.